This entry features one TCR beta chain sequence. The data originate from a study of blood T cell repertoires in COVID-19. Across the study: COVID-19 samples, acute and convalescent, were from the United States, Italy and Spain. Nucleic acid was either cDNA or gDNA, and it came from T cells, B-cell-depleted T cells, or PBMCs.

Per the original data handling: Using reference gene primer amplification, nucleated cell counts were estimated. Profiled with immunoSEQ multiplex PCR; TCRdb holds only in-frame clones, not every one. V, J and clone size were drawn from that table, and D and trimming were deduced from the DNA. The table includes tens of thousands of clones, about 89% detected once. The V gene end was trimmed by 4 bases and the J gene end by 5 bases; junction bases not matched to a gene: 18. CDR1 is LGHNA, CDR2 YNFKEQ, per germline. CDR3 length equals 20 residues. This sequence joins TRBV4-2 and TRBJ1-6; 9 bases agree with TRBD1. The clonotype comes from a human donor in a cohort sampled during active COVID-19. Sequenced sample: peripheral blood. The CDR3 region is CASSPNAQGAIIGNNSPLHF. For the CDR3, the DNA is TGTGCCAGCAGCCCAAACGCACAGGGGGCGATCATTGGGAATAATTCACCCCTCCACTTT.